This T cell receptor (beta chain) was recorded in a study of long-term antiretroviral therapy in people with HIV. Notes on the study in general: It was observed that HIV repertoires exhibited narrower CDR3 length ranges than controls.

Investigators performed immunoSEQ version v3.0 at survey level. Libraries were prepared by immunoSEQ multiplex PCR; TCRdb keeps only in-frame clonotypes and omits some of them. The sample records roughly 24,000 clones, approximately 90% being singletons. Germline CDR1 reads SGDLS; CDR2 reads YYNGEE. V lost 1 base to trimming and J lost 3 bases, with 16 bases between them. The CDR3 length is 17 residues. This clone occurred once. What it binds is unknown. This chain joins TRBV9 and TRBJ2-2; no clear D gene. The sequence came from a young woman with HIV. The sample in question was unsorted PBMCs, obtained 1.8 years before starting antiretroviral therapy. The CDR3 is CASSVYPVVSDTGELFF. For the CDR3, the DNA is TGTGCCAGCAGCGTATACCCCGTTGTCTCGGACACCGGGGAGCTGTTTTTT.